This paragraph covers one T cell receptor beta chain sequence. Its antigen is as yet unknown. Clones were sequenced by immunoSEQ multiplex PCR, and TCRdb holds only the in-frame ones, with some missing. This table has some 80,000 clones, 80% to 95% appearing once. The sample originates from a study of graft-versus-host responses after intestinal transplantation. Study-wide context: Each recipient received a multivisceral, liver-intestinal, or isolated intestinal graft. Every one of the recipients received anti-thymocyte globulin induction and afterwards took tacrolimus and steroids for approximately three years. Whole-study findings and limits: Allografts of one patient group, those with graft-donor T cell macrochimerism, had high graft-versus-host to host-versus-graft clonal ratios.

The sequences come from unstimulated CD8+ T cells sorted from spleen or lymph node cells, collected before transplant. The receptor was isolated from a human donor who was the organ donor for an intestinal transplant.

The CDR3 loop reads CARDGAGMGYTF. CDR3 bases: TGTGCCAGAGACGGCGCCGGCATGGGCTACACCTTC. The rearrangement uses TRBV2 and TRBJ1-2; D gene uncertain. Germline loops: CDR1 SNHLY, CDR2 FYNNEI. The V and J ends lost 9 bases and 8 bases respectively, with 16 bases between them. The CDR3 is 12 residues long.